These 21 T cell receptor beta chains were all obtained from the same sample, sequenced in a study of tumor-infiltrating lymphocytes in primary liver carcinoma. Constant-region priming of about 520 ng total RNA yielded TCR beta cDNA. It was through three nested multiplex PCR rounds of slightly modified ARM-PCR that TCR beta libraries arose. Primers for the first two PCR rounds were TRBV1-TRBV30 forward primers and a C-beta reverse primer (about 9 cycles per round). MiXCR was run by TCRdb on the multiplex PCR reads, yielding one entry per CDR3 protein. The data show about 350,000 distinct CDR3 sequences, 65% seen once. Blood RNA came from unsorted whole blood; germline DNA was also extracted. The material sequenced was peripheral blood. The receptor source for this set is a man aged 35-49 years with primary liver carcinoma and hepatitis B virus infection.

This chain connects TRBV6-5 to TRBJ2-7; a weak D match, TRBD2 (6 bases). This CDR3 comprises 13 residues. Trimming stripped 10 bases from V and 5 bases from J, with 18 bases between. The germline CDR1 and CDR2 sequences are MNHEY and SVGAGI. This chain's CDR3 is CANGYLGGDEQYF. CDR3 in DNA: TGTGCCAACGGTTACTTGGGGGGTGACGAGCAGTACTTC.

This rearrangement joins TRBV6-5 to TRBJ2-2, with D unresolved. Germline loops: CDR1 MNHEY, CDR2 SVGAGI. The germline V and J ends were trimmed by 4 bases and 9 bases, with 18 bases remaining between them. The CDR3 runs to 15 residues. The CDR3 DNA reads as TGTGCCAGCAGTTTTCGGTCAGGATTATCCTGGGAGCTGTTTTTT. This gives the protein CASSFRSGLSWELFF.

The V gene is TRBV6-5, the J gene TRBJ2-1; 8 nucleotides match TRBD1. With 6 bases clipped from V and 13 bases from J, the junction kept 20 bases outside the gene matches. In germline, CDR1 is MNHEY, CDR2 SVGAGI. The CDR3 is 16 residues long. The CDR3 loop reads CASSRQTGGKRADQFF. In nucleotides, the CDR3 is TGTGCCAGCAGCCGGCAAACAGGGGGTAAGAGGGCCGATCAGTTCTTC.

Comments on this clonotype: This clone may be a read error of a much larger clone one base away. The CDR3 DNA follows: TGTGCCAGCAGCCAAGATGGACAGCTTAATCAGCCCCAGCATTTT. Residues: CASSQDGQLNQPQHF. The chain joins TRBV4-2 to TRBJ1-5; perhaps TRBD1 as D (6 bases). The ends were cut back, 0 bases at V and 4 bases at J, with 10 bases in the middle. CDR1 and CDR2 (germline): LGHNA, YNFKEQ. This CDR3 is built from 15 residues.

On this clonotype itself: Possible read error: a much larger clone is one base away. The chain employs TRBV12-3 or TRBV12-4 and TRBJ2-7, with TRBD1 as a possible D gene (6 bases). CDR3 length equals 11 residues. The chain's CDR3 is CASNLQGEQYF. DNA for the CDR3: TGTGCCAGCAATTTACAGGGCGAGCAGTACTTC.

In regard to this clonotype: One base away lies a much larger clone, so this may be a sequencing read error. The chain employs TRBV6-2 or TRBV6-3 and TRBJ2-2; 7 positions match TRBD1. The V and J ends lost 6 bases and 4 bases, in that order; junction bases with no gene match: 11. CDR3 length equals 16 residues. Looked up from germline, CDR1 is MNHEY and CDR2 is SVGEGT. In DNA form, the CDR3 reads TGTGCCAGCAGCCACTTGAAAGGGGGCTCCACCGGGGAGCTGTTTTTT. This encodes CASSHLKGGSTGELFF.

With respect to this clonotype: A much larger clone lies a single base off, so this may be a read error. The chain carries TRBV19 and TRBJ2-1; 8 nucleotides agree with TRBD1. The germline gives CDR1 LNHDA, CDR2 SQIVND (reference sequence). CDR3 length: 16 residues. CDR3 sequence reads: CASTALGTGSYDEQFF. The CDR3 nucleotides read TGTGCCAGTACCGCCCTCGGGACAGGCTCCTACGATGAGCAGTTCTTC.

V gene TRBV5-6 combines with J gene TRBJ1-1; possibly TRBD1 for D (5 bases). V lost 2 bases to trimming and J lost 3 bases, with 11 bases between them. This CDR3 has 14 amino acids. The germline CDR1 and CDR2 sequences are SGHDT and YYEEEE. The CDR3 nucleotides read TGTGCCAGCAGCTTTGGGACGTGGGACACTGAAGCTTTCTTT. Amino acid sequence: CASSFGTWDTEAFF.

A few counts support this clonotype. The chain recombines TRBV6-5 with TRBJ2-7; possibly TRBD1 for D (8 bases). This CDR3 region has 17 residues. Trimming pared 6 bases from V and 1 base from J, leaving 22 bases between. In germline, CDR1 is MNHEY, CDR2 SVGAGI. For the CDR3, the DNA is TGTGCCAGCAGCCGCCCAGGACAGGGAGGGCGATCCTACGAGCAGTACTTC. Translation gives CASSRPGQGGRSYEQYF.

A remark on this clonotype: A much larger clone lies one base from this, so it may be a read error. The J gene is TRBJ2-7, the V gene TRBV6-5; 7 positions match TRBD2. Trimming removed 2 bases from V and 5 bases from J; junction bases left unmatched: 6. The germline V gene encodes CDR1 MNHEY and CDR2 SVGAGI. This CDR3 has 14 residues. CDR3 coding DNA: TGTGCCAGCAGTTACGCGGGGGTAGCCCACGAGCAGTACTTC. This gives the protein CASSYAGVAHEQYF.

The chain combines TRBV5-1 with TRBJ2-7; 7 nucleotides line up with TRBD2. Trimming at V came to 3 bases and at J to 3 bases, leaving 6 bases not matched to a gene. The length of the CDR3 is 14 residues. Germline V gene sequence: CDR1 SGHRS, CDR2 YFSETQ. CDR3 sequence: CASSSAGDGYEQYF. The CDR3 nucleotides are TGCGCCAGCAGCTCTGCGGGGGACGGCTACGAGCAGTACTTC.

J is TRBJ2-7 and V is TRBV24-1, with D possibly matching TRBD1 (5 bases). Between the trimmed V and J ends, which lost 5 bases and 5 bases, there was a span of 12 bases. The CDR3 totals 13 residues. In germline, CDR1 is KGHDR, CDR2 SFDVKD. As DNA, the CDR3 is TGTGCCACCAGTGTAGGGTCAGGGAACGAGCAGTACTTC. Its protein product is CATSVGSGNEQYF.

The chain has TRBV6-2 or TRBV6-3 and TRBJ2-1, with 9 positions matching TRBD1. Germline CDR1 reads MNHEY; CDR2 reads SVGEGT. This CDR3 is built from 14 residues. The trim removed 6 bases at V and 13 bases at J, leaving 13 bases unmatched. DNA of the CDR3: TGTGCCAGCAGCAAACAGGGGGCTCTTTTGACCCAGTTCTTC. Translated, it gives CASSKQGALLTQFF.

The V call is TRBV20-1, the J call TRBJ1-6, with 7 bases identical to TRBD1. With 8 bases clipped from V and 10 bases from J, the junction kept 17 bases outside the gene matches. This CDR3 is built from 15 residues. Germline loops: CDR1 DFQATT, CDR2 SNEGSKA (reference sequence). The CDR3 loop is CSSAVLGGPESPLHF. In DNA form, the CDR3 reads TGCAGTTCAGCAGTCCTAGGGGGCCCCGAGTCACCCCTCCACTTT.

Concerning this clonotype itself: This may come from a read error, since a much larger clone is one base off. The chain links TRBV29-1 to TRBJ1-2; D uncertain. Per the germline V gene, CDR1 is SQVTM and CDR2 is ANQGSEA. This CDR3 has 12 residues. The CDR3 nucleotides read TGCAGCGCCCCTTTGTACACTAATGGCCACACCTTC. This translates into CSAPLYTNGHTF.

Here the CDR3 DNA reads TGTGCCAGCAGTTACCAAAATACGACTAGCGGAACTAGCACAGATACGCAGTATTTT. Amino acid sequence: CASSYQNTTSGTSTDTQYF. V is TRBV6-5 and J is TRBJ2-3; TRBD2 matches at 9 bases. Germline values: CDR1 MNHEY, CDR2 SVGAGI. With 2 bases clipped from V and 0 bases from J, the junction kept 12 bases outside the gene matches. This CDR3 has 19 amino acids.

The gene calls are TRBV11-3 and TRBJ2-1, with TRBD1 identical over 7 bases. The CDR3 has 15 residues. The germline V gene encodes CDR1 SGHNT and CDR2 YENEEA. J gave up 5 bases and V 4 bases, and 8 bases lay outside the gene matches. The CDR3 protein is CASSSSQGVDNEQFF. The CDR3 DNA sequence: TGTGCCAGCAGCTCCAGCCAGGGGGTAGACAATGAGCAGTTCTTC. Supplemented by reference TRBV11-3 and TRBJ2-1, the full variable domain reads EAGVVQSPRYKIIEKKQPVAFWCNPISGHNTLYWYLQNLGQGPELLIRYENEEAVDDSQLPKDRFSAERLKGVDSTLKIQPAELGDSAVYLCASSSSQGVDNEQFFGPGTRLTVL.

Of note for this clonotype: An end of the junction does not agree with germline; a read error may underlie this. The V call is TRBV11-2, the J call TRBJ2-5; the D call may be TRBD1 or TRBD2 (5 bases each). CDR1 SGHAT and CDR2 FQNNGV come from the germline V gene. The length of the CDR3 is 16 residues. The CDR3 bases are TGTACCAGCAGCTTAGTACGGGACCTCTCCAAAAACATCCAGTACTTC. It codes for CTSSLVRDLSKNIQYF.

This clonotype was counted only a few times. The chain carries TRBV10-3 and TRBJ2-1, with TRBD1 matching 7 bases. This CDR3 region has 14 residues. V lost 6 bases, J lost 4 bases, and 6 bases stayed unmatched. Germline CDR1 and CDR2: ENHRY and SYGVKD. CDR3 coding DNA: TGTGCCATCAGCACGACAGGGCCTTACAATGAGCAGTTCTTC. This encodes CAISTTGPYNEQFF.

Regarding this clonotype: Relative to the germline gene, one junction end is altered; a read error may explain this. The chain is built from TRBV5-4 and TRBJ2-2; D remains ambiguous. The CDR3 covers 13 residues. CDR1 and CDR2 (germline): SGHNT, YYREEE (reference sequence). The CDR3 DNA reads as TGTGACAGCAAAACCGCCCGTTCCGGGGAGCTGTTTTTT. As protein: CDSKTARSGELFF.

Comment on this clonotype: This is likely a read error, given that the CDR3 carries no conserved phenylalanine or tryptophan at its end. The J gene is TRBJ1-1, the V gene TRBV29-1; the match to TRBD1 covers 9 bases. This CDR3 spans 17 amino acids. Germline loops: CDR1 SQVTM, CDR2 ANQGSEA. CDR3 coding DNA: TGCAGCGTTCCCGGGACAGGGAGGGGGAACATGAACGCTGAGGCTTTCTCT. This sequence encodes CSVPGTGRGNMNAEAFS.